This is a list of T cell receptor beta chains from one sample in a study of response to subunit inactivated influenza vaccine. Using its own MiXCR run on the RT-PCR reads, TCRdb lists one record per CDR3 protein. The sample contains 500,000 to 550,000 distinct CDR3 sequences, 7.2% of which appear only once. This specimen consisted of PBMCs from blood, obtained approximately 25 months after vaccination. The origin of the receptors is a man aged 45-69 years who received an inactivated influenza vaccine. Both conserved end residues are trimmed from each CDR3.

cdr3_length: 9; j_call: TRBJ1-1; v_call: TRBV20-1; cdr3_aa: STVLNTEAF
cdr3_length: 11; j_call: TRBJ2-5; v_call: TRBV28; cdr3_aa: ASSLRSWETQY
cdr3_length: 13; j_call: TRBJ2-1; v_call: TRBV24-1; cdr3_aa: ATSERGQAYNEQF
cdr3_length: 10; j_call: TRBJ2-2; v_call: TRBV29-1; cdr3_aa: SVFRGSGELF
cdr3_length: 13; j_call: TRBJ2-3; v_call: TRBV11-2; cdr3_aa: ASSSVGQGPDTQY
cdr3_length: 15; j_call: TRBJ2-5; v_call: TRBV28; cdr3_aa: ASSTPLRTSGQETQY
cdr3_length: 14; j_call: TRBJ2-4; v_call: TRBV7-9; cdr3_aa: ASSGSTDDPKNIQY
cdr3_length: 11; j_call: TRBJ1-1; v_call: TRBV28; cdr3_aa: ASRFTGWAEAF
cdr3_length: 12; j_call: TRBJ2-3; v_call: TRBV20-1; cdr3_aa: SARVTTGTDTQY
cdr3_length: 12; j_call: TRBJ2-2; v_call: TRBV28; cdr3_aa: AGEDGKNTGELF
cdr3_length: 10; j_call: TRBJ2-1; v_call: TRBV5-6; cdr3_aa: ASSLFRNEQF
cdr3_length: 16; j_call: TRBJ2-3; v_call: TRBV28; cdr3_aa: ASSLKLFGGGRTDTQY
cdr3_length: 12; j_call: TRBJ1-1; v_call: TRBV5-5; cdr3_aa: ARGSGLLNTEAF
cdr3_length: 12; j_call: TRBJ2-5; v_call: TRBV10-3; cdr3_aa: AIGTGGDQETQY
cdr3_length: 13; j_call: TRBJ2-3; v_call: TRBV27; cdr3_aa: ASSLKGSGVDTQY
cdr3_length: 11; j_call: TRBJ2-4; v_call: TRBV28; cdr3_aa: ASSSGQGGIQY
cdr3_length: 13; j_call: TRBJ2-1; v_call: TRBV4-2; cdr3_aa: ASSQDPGVHNEQF